A selection of T cell receptor beta chains follows, all from one sample in a study of blood T cell repertoires in COVID-19. Using immunoSEQ multiplex PCR, the repertoire was profiled, and TCRdb retains in-frame clones only, with some absent. The sample records about 170,000 clones, 82% being singletons. The sequenced sample was peripheral blood. Receptors were obtained from a woman of 80 years or more with active or convalescent COVID-19. Each CDR3 is given without its conserved first and last residue.

v_call	j_call	cdr3_aa
TRBV27	TRBJ2-7	ASSSGQGSNEQY
TRBV29-1	TRBJ2-1	SVRGGSSGYNEQF
TRBV18	TRBJ2-7	ASSPVMDSSSEQY
TRBV21-1	TRBJ1-3	ARKPHGVVTGNTIY
TRBV9	TRBJ2-1	ASSVLAGGSSYNEQF
TRBV4-2	TRBJ2-1	ASSQDRGTVYNEQF
TRBV10-1	TRBJ1-4	ASSRGPNEKLF
TRBV5-4	TRBJ2-4	ASSSGGDKNIQY
TRBV28	TRBJ1-2	ASRRTARYGYT
TRBV7-2	TRBJ2-1	ASSPASGRRGNEQF
TRBV7-9	TRBJ1-2	ASSPYTVNYGYT
TRBV21-1	TRBJ2-6	ASSKKGGQGPSGANVLT
TRBV4-2	TRBJ2-7	ASSQVVSGSWADEQY
TRBV5-1	TRBJ2-2	ASSLQGQVGELF
TRBV2	TRBJ1-1	ARRGAEAF
TRBV4-1	TRBJ1-5	ASSQGGQGNQPQH
TRBV5-4	TRBJ1-6	ASSYGHNSPLH
TRBV5-1	TRBJ2-1	ASSFSGRAADEQF
TRBV9	TRBJ2-2	ASSHRRDSSLWNTGELF
TRBV5-1	TRBJ1-3	ASSSGQSGNTIY
TRBV5-1	TRBJ2-1	ASSLTSSQNEQF
TRBV13	TRBJ2-5	ASSSGLGGETQY
TRBV18	TRBJ2-2	ASSPPTATGELF
TRBV18	TRBJ2-3	ASSLGLAGGRRTDTQY
TRBV28	TRBJ2-3	ASSLLAGGGTDTQY
TRBV5-1	TRBJ2-1	ASSLGTGDNEQF
TRBV19	TRBJ1-2	ASSSTPGTANYGYT
TRBV6-2/TRBV6-3	TRBJ1-5	ASSDRLRVNQPQH
TRBV5-4	TRBJ1-3	ASSSPSTNGNTIY
TRBV7-8	TRBJ2-6	ASSLQVTGANVLT
TRBV9	TRBJ2-2	ASSGTSGTGELF
TRBV28	TRBJ2-6	ASRLRQGLAGANVLT
TRBV6-1	TRBJ1-1	ASSEWGRLNTEAF
TRBV15	TRBJ1-5	ATSSLEDRGLGGNQPQH
TRBV10-1	TRBJ2-7	ASGTSGSGEQY
TRBV5-6	TRBJ2-2	ASSLIAGGTGELF
TRBV30	TRBJ1-4	AWSVASWSEKLF
TRBV10-3	TRBJ1-1	AITWGLNTEAF
TRBV5-4	TRBJ2-2	ATDGGVGTGELF
TRBV3-1/TRBV3-2	TRBJ1-3	ASSPSSGNTIY
TRBV6-1	TRBJ2-5	ASSELPPFASGRETQY
TRBV27	TRBJ2-7	ASSPRLADSYEQY
TRBV5-1	TRBJ2-7	ASSLARGVYEQY
TRBV6-1	TRBJ1-2	ASSERENYGYT
TRBV7-3	TRBJ2-2	ASSLSTVGNTGELF
TRBV28	TRBJ1-1	ASTPGRELKAF
TRBV19	TRBJ1-5	ASSIPQGAGDQPQH
TRBV11-2	TRBJ1-2	ASSFTYNYGYT
TRBV9	TRBJ2-5	ASSAGSGVRETQY
TRBV9	TRBJ2-1	ASSVLSGYNEQF
TRBV19	TRBJ1-5	ASSRGEAANLQPQH